This T cell receptor (beta chain) emerged from a study of T cell responses to AZD1222 COVID-19 vaccine. Points from the study as a whole: Baseline serology detected seropositivity in only five to seven AZD1222 recipients. Donor demographics were predominantly white British with a female majority; clonal diversity may be underestimated.

This clone was detected only once. Its antigen remains unknown. Trimming removed 8 bases from V and 3 bases from J, with 20 bases in between. This CDR3 contains 15 residues. From germline, CDR1 is MNHEY and CDR2 SVGAGI. TCRdb's table, derived via immunoSEQ multiplex PCR, lists solely in-frame clones and lacks some. The sample contains 100,000 to 150,000 clones, over 75% of which appear only once. The chain joins TRBV6-5 to TRBJ2-7; maybe TRBD1 (6 bases). The sequencing here drew on peripheral blood, taken on day 0 of AZD1222 vaccination. The origin of this receptor is an adult in good health. The CDR3 bases are TGTGCCAGCGGGGATTCACAGGGTCAGAGCTACGAGCAGTACTTC. It yields the protein CASGDSQGQSYEQYF.